These T cell receptor beta chains were read from a single sample in a study of T cells after yellow fever vaccination. TCRdb reprocessed the 5' RACE reads with MiXCR, giving one entry per CDR3 protein. Of some 400,000 distinct CDR3 sequences listed, 18% are singletons. Source: PBMCs, taken before the yellow fever booster vaccination. Receptors originate from a man aged 18 to 30 who received the YFV17D yellow fever vaccine. Each CDR3 is given with its conserved first and last residue. The D gene is left open where the match is weak.

v_gene: TRBV4-3; d_gene: NA; j_gene: TRBJ2-3; CDR3aa: CASSQVIGDTQYF
v_gene: TRBV12-3/TRBV12-4; d_gene: NA; j_gene: TRBJ1-2; CDR3aa: CASRGEGRRYGYTF
v_gene: TRBV9; d_gene: NA; j_gene: TRBJ2-7; CDR3aa: CASSVGSLSHEQYF
v_gene: TRBV6-5; d_gene: TRBD1; j_gene: TRBJ1-3; CDR3aa: CATGSSRDSFTGNTIYF
v_gene: TRBV20-1; d_gene: TRBD1; j_gene: TRBJ2-7; CDR3aa: CSAGGQGIKHPYEQYF
v_gene: TRBV27; d_gene: NA; j_gene: TRBJ2-7; CDR3aa: CASSLLGRLYEQYF
v_gene: TRBV28; d_gene: NA; j_gene: TRBJ2-3; CDR3aa: CASSCLRGVQDTQYF
v_gene: TRBV28; d_gene: TRBD2; j_gene: TRBJ2-5; CDR3aa: CASSSLTSGGYQETQYF
v_gene: TRBV5-1; d_gene: NA; j_gene: TRBJ2-4; CDR3aa: CASSFSGLKNIQYF
v_gene: TRBV5-1; d_gene: NA; j_gene: TRBJ1-1; CDR3aa: CASSLDAGRLRRTEAFF
v_gene: TRBV25-1; d_gene: TRBD1; j_gene: TRBJ1-1; CDR3aa: CASRADRGPNPEAFF
v_gene: TRBV7-9; d_gene: TRBD2; j_gene: TRBJ2-5; CDR3aa: CATTGGAEETQYF
v_gene: TRBV7-2; d_gene: TRBD1; j_gene: TRBJ2-5; CDR3aa: CASSPPGQGAWETQYF
v_gene: TRBV6-5; d_gene: TRBD2; j_gene: TRBJ2-7; CDR3aa: CASSLSGGAKHEQYF
v_gene: TRBV7-2; d_gene: NA; j_gene: TRBJ2-4; CDR3aa: CASTSYAENIQYF
v_gene: TRBV6-5; d_gene: NA; j_gene: TRBJ1-5; CDR3aa: CASSPNTSRQPQHF
v_gene: TRBV18; d_gene: TRBD1; j_gene: TRBJ2-1; CDR3aa: CASSPVRGQDNEQFF
v_gene: TRBV9; d_gene: NA; j_gene: TRBJ2-3; CDR3aa: CASSVGIWAHTDTQYF
v_gene: TRBV12-3/TRBV12-4; d_gene: TRBD1; j_gene: TRBJ1-5; CDR3aa: CASETGGGQPQHF
v_gene: TRBV28; d_gene: TRBD1; j_gene: TRBJ2-3; CDR3aa: CASSFLGAGTASTDTQYF
v_gene: TRBV20-1; d_gene: NA; j_gene: TRBJ2-4; CDR3aa: CSARPQNIQYF
v_gene: TRBV7-8; d_gene: NA; j_gene: TRBJ2-5; CDR3aa: CASKLGVAYKETQYF
v_gene: TRBV18; d_gene: NA; j_gene: TRBJ2-5; CDR3aa: CASSPAGAGETQYF